These 20 T cell receptor beta chains were all obtained from the same sample, sequenced in a study of OX40 agonist ivuxolimab in advanced cancers. Method: immunoSEQ multiplex PCR; TCRdb's copy keeps in-frame clones and lacks some. The sample has tens of thousands of clones, roughly 84% seen once. The source was CD4+ or CD8+ T cells sorted from blood, collected in a trial of the OX40 agonist ivuxolimab. The receptors were sampled from an adult with an advanced solid tumor such as melanoma, head and neck, liver or kidney cancer.

The chain has TRBV5-1 and TRBJ2-7; 9 nucleotides agree with TRBD1. This CDR3 comprises 15 residues. Germline V CDR1 and CDR2: SGHRS, YFSETQ. V lost 4 bases, J lost 5 bases, and 10 bases stayed unmatched. The CDR3 sequence: CASSLLQGAKHEQYF. CDR3 nucleotide sequence: TGCGCCAGCAGCCTATTACAGGGGGCGAAACACGAGCAGTACTTC.

V is TRBV23-1 and J is TRBJ1-2; D unclear. TRBV23-1 qualifies as an ORF whose function is uncertain. V was cut by 4 bases and J by 0 bases, with 9 bases left in between. The CDR3 has 14 amino acids. The CDR3 region is CASSLGRANYGYTF. In nucleotides, the CDR3 is TGCGCCAGCAGTCTCGGCCGTGCTAACTATGGCTACACCTTC.

In its sample, this clone ranks as medium-sized. CDR3 DNA sequence: TGTGCCACCAGCATGGACAGGGAGGCCCAGCCCCAGCATTTT. Residues: CATSMDREAQPQHF. This rearrangement joins TRBV15 to TRBJ1-5; TRBD1 agrees at 8 bases. This CDR3 is 14 amino acids long. Trimming cost V 4 bases and J 7 bases; bases outside gene matches: 6. The V gene's germline CDR1 is LNHNV and CDR2 YYDKDF (reference sequence). The whole variable domain, remainder taken from reference TRBV15 and TRBJ1-5, is DAMVIQNPRYQVTQFGKPVTLSCSQTLNHNVMYWYQQKSSQAPKLLFHYYDKDFNNEADTPDNFQSRRPNTSFCFLDIRSPGLGDTAMYLCATSMDREAQPQHFGDGTRLSIL.

This chain links TRBV27 with TRBJ2-7; either TRBD1 or TRBD2 may fit D (6 bases each). Trimming cost V 2 bases and J 7 bases, with 15 bases left between them. Germline V gene data show CDR1 as MNHEY and CDR2 as SMNVEV (reference sequence). This CDR3 region has 14 residues. The CDR3 loop reads CASSLPGAPLEQYF. In nucleotides, the CDR3 is TGTGCCAGCAGTTTACCGGGGGCCCCCCTAGAGCAGTACTTC.

The chain recombines TRBV7-8 with TRBJ2-7; possibly TRBD2 for D (6 bases). The CDR3 consists of 17 residues. V was pared by 3 bases and J by 2 bases, with 20 bases between. CDR1 is SGHVS, CDR2 FQNEAQ, per germline. The CDR3 protein is CASSLGGGTLRTYEQYF. CDR3 nucleotide sequence: TGTGCCAGCAGCTTGGGAGGCGGGACCCTAAGAACCTACGAGCAGTACTTC.

This clone was counted between two and nine times. J is TRBJ1-2 and V is TRBV30; no definite D call. CDR3 size: 13 residues. The ends were cut back, 2 bases at V and 4 bases at J, with 11 bases in the middle. Germline CDR1 is GTSNPN and CDR2 is SVGIG (reference sequence). CDR3 residues: CAWSSGHLYGYTF. Written as DNA, the CDR3 is TGTGCCTGGAGTAGCGGGCACCTCTATGGCTACACCTTC.

J is TRBJ2-7 and V is TRBV5-1; TRBD1 might be the D (5 bases). This CDR3 comprises 16 residues. The ends were cut back, 4 bases at V and 4 bases at J, with 21 bases in the middle. Germline V gene lookup returns CDR1 SGHRS and CDR2 YFSETQ. Written as DNA, the CDR3 is TGCGCCAGCAGCCAACGACGAACAGGATTTTCTTACGAGCAGTACTTC. It translates to CASSQRRTGFSYEQYF.

The V and J genes are TRBV9 and TRBJ2-2, with 9 bases identical to TRBD1. The CDR3 is made up of 16 amino acids. The germline V gene has CDR1 SGDLS and CDR2 YYNGEE. The trim removed 2 bases at V and 3 bases at J, leaving 5 bases unmatched. The CDR3, as DNA: TGTGCCAGCAGCGTGCGGGACAGGGCGCACACCGGGGAGCTGTTTTTT. It encodes CASSVRDRAHTGELFF.

The chain joins TRBV29-1 to TRBJ2-3, with 7 bases identical to TRBD1. The CDR3 runs to 15 residues. Losses at the gene ends were 2 bases for V and 2 bases for J; bases not matched to a gene: 7. Germline CDR1 reads SQVTM; CDR2 reads ANQGSEA. The CDR3 sequence: CSVEMGQGDTDTQYF. The DNA of the CDR3 is TGCAGCGTTGAAATGGGGCAGGGGGACACAGATACGCAGTATTTT.

The rearrangement links TRBV7-9 to TRBJ2-4, with TRBD1 identical over 8 bases. The CDR3 runs to 16 residues. V dropped 5 bases and J dropped 1; count of bases not matched to a gene: 7. Germline V gene sequence: CDR1 SEHNR, CDR2 FQNEAQ (reference sequence). The CDR3 sequence is CASSPRTGKAKNIQYF. The CDR3 region has the DNA TGTGCCAGCAGCCCCAGGACAGGGAAGGCCAAAAACATTCAGTACTTC.

This clone turned up a few times. The CDR3 reads CASSPAEGWDTEAFF. The CDR3 DNA is TGTGCCAGCAGCCCGGCAGAGGGGTGGGACACTGAAGCTTTCTTT. This chain uses TRBV28 with TRBJ1-1; TRBD1 is a possible D gene (5 bases). Trimming shortened V by 6 bases and J by 3 bases, and 17 bases separated the two germline ends. This CDR3 is built from 15 residues. The germline V gene encodes CDR1 MDHEN and CDR2 SYDVKM.

This chain uses TRBV27 with TRBJ1-2; D call uncertain. The CDR3 loop spans 13 amino acids. Trimming left V 3 bases short and J 3 bases short, with 8 bases between. CDR1 is MNHEY and CDR2 is SMNVEV in the germline V gene (reference sequence). CDR3 in amino acids: CASSFRTDYGYTF. The DNA of the CDR3 is TGTGCCAGCAGTTTCCGGACCGACTATGGCTACACCTTC.

This clone has only one observation. V usage is TRBV27 and J usage is TRBJ2-3; TRBD2 is a possible D gene (5 bases). This CDR3 comprises 15 residues. V was shortened by 4 bases and J by 4 bases, with 15 bases between the two germline ends. Germline CDR1 reads MNHEY; CDR2 reads SMNVEV (reference sequence). The CDR3 protein is CASSYAERRADTQYF. The CDR3 nucleotides read TGTGCCAGCAGTTACGCCGAAAGGCGGGCAGATACGCAGTATTTT.

The chain recombines TRBV5-6 with TRBJ2-1; D may be TRBD1 or TRBD2 (5 bases each). Germline CDR1 SGHDT, CDR2 YYEEEE. The V gene lost 4 bases and the J gene lost 4 bases, with 12 bases spanning the gap. The CDR3 has 14 amino acids. CDR3 residues: CASSPGTAYNEQFF. The CDR3 bases are TGTGCCAGCAGCCCCGGGACGGCTTACAATGAGCAGTTCTTC.

The V and J genes are TRBV4-3 and TRBJ2-1; TRBD1 matches at 7 bases. Germline-derived CDR1 and CDR2 are LGHNA and YSLEER. The CDR3 sequence is 11 residues long. The V segment lost 3 bases and the J segment 10 bases; nucleotides outside the gene matches: 0. In DNA form, the CDR3 reads TGCGCCAGCAGCCAGGACAGGGAGCAGTTCTTC. This translates into CASSQDREQFF.

The chain carries TRBV27 and TRBJ2-1; D might be TRBD2 (6 bases). This CDR3 contains 14 residues. Trimming cost V 4 bases and J 5 bases, with 12 bases left between them. Germline V gives CDR1 MNHEY, CDR2 SMNVEV (reference sequence). CDR3 DNA: TGTGCCAGCAGTTACATGGGCGGGGACAATGAGCAGTTCTTC. This translates into CASSYMGGDNEQFF.

The chain's CDR3 is CASSVTGGFGYTF. CDR3 sequence (DNA): TGTGCCAGCAGTGTCACAGGGGGCTTTGGCTACACCTTC. The chain joins TRBV6-5 to TRBJ1-2, with 9 bases that match TRBD1. Trimming cost V 5 bases and J 7 bases; bases outside gene matches: 5. From germline, CDR1 is MNHEY and CDR2 SVGAGI. This CDR3 has 13 amino acids.

The V gene is TRBV9, the J gene TRBJ2-7, with TRBD1 matching 8 bases. Per germline, CDR1 SGDLS and CDR2 YYNGEE. Trimming at V came to 4 bases and at J to 2 bases, leaving 8 bases not matched to a gene. This CDR3 region has 15 residues. The CDR3 region is CASSPQGAGTYEQYF. As DNA, the CDR3 is TGTGCCAGCAGCCCTCAGGGGGCCGGAACCTACGAGCAGTACTTC. Using reference TRBV9 and TRBJ2-7 for the parts outside the CDR3, the full variable domain is DSGVTQTPKHLITATGQRVTLRCSPRSGDLSVYWYQQSLDQGLQFLIQYYNGEERAKGNILERFSAQQFPDLHSELNLSSLELGDSALYFCASSPQGAGTYEQYFGPGTRLTVT.

CDR3 loop: CASSEGQNTEAFF. As DNA, the CDR3 is TGTGCCAGCAGTGAAGGACAGAACACTGAAGCTTTCTTT. The chain is built from TRBV6-4 and TRBJ1-1; tentatively, D is TRBD1 (5 bases). Trimming cost V 3 bases and J 1 base, with 6 bases left between them. The length of the CDR3 is 13 residues. Germline V CDR1 and CDR2: MRHNA, SNTAGT.

The V gene is TRBV28, the J gene TRBJ2-7, with D perhaps matching TRBD2 (5 bases). Trimming took off 8 bases at V and 0 bases at J, with 11 bases between the two ends. The germline CDR1 and CDR2 sequences are MDHEN and SYDVKM. CDR3 length equals 13 residues. CDR3 DNA sequence: TGTGCCAGCGCAGCGGATTCCTCCTACGAGCAGTACTTC. Protein product: CASAADSSYEQYF.